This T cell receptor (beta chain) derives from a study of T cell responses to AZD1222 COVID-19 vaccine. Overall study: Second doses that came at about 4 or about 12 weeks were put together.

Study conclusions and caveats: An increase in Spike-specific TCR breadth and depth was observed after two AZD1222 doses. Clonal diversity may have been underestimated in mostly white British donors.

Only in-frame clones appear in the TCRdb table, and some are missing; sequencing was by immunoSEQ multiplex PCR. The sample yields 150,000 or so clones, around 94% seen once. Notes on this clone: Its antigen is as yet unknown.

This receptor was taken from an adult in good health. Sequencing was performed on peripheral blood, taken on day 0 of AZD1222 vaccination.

The CDR3 region is CASSPGRNYGYTF. Here the CDR3 DNA reads TGTGCCAGCAGCCCGGGACGGAACTATGGCTACACCTTC. The rearrangement joins TRBV6-5 to TRBJ1-2; D might be TRBD1 (5 bases). The germline CDR1 and CDR2 sequences are MNHEY and SVGAGI. V was pared by 6 bases and J by 2 bases, with 10 bases between. The CDR3 sequence is 13 residues long.